The 30 T cell receptor beta chains below all came from one sample that was sequenced in a study of blood T cell repertoires in COVID-19. Libraries were prepared by immunoSEQ multiplex PCR; TCRdb keeps only in-frame clonotypes and omits some of them. The profile shows over 100,000 clones, 84% of them singletons. Material: peripheral blood. These receptors came from a man aged 55 to 70 with acute or convalescent COVID-19.

The chain uses TRBV5-1 and TRBJ1-5; D might be TRBD1 (5 bases). The ends were cut back, 1 base at V and 10 bases at J, with 15 bases in the middle. The V gene's germline CDR1 is SGHRS and CDR2 YFSETQ. There are 14 residues in the CDR3. The CDR3 spells CASSLRGADEPQHF. Written as DNA, the CDR3 is TGCGCCAGCAGCTTGAGGGGCGCCGATGAACCCCAGCATTTT.

The chain links TRBV6-1 to TRBJ1-5; D might be TRBD1 (5 bases). This CDR3 is built from 15 residues. Deletions cut 1 base from V and 4 bases from J, with 11 bases between. Germline assignment: CDR1 MNHNS and CDR2 SASEGT. Here the CDR3 reads CASSEGRTPNQPQHF. The CDR3 DNA is TGTGCCAGCAGTGAAGGAAGGACACCTAATCAGCCCCAGCATTTT.

The V gene is TRBV4-2, the J gene TRBJ2-3; 8 bases are a match to TRBD1. V lost 0 bases and J lost 4; bases outside the gene matches: 3. This CDR3 spans 15 amino acids. Germline V gives CDR1 LGHNA, CDR2 YNFKEQ. For the CDR3, the DNA is TGTGCCAGCAGCCAAGAAACCAGGGGGCCAGATACGCAGTATTTT. It is translated as CASSQETRGPDTQYF.

The rearrangement joins TRBV5-1 to TRBJ2-7; 8 bases are a match to TRBD2. Germline lookup yields CDR1 SGHRS and CDR2 YFSETQ. The V and J ends lost 4 bases and 0 bases, in that order; junction bases with no gene match: 9. CDR3 length equals 16 residues. The CDR3 bases are TGCGCCAGCAGCGTGACCGGGACTAGGAGCTCCTACGAGCAGTACTTC. Protein product: CASSVTGTRSSYEQYF.

The chain combines TRBV25-1 with TRBJ2-1, with 8 positions matching TRBD1. V dropped 4 bases and J dropped 6; count of bases not matched to a gene: 2. Per germline, CDR1 MGHDK and CDR2 SYGVNS. This CDR3 contains 13 residues. Here the CDR3 DNA reads TGTGCCAGCAGTGTAACAGGGGGCAATGAGCAGTTCTTC. Its protein product is CASSVTGGNEQFF.

This chain links TRBV6-5 with TRBJ1-5, with D maybe TRBD1 (5 bases). Deletions cut 2 bases from V and 7 bases from J, with 12 bases between. This CDR3 spans 14 amino acids. CDR1 and CDR2 from the germline V gene are MNHEY and SVGAGI. The CDR3 DNA follows: TGTGCCAGCAGTTACACTCAGGGTGCGCAGCCCCAGCATTTT. Protein: CASSYTQGAQPQHF.

The chain couples TRBV7-2 to TRBJ2-2; D is unclear. The CDR3 runs 15 residues. In germline, CDR1 is SGHTA, CDR2 FQGNSA. V lost 5 bases to trimming and J lost 0 bases, with 10 bases between them. The CDR3 spells CASSLILANTGELFF. DNA of the CDR3: TGTGCCAGCAGCCTAATTCTAGCGAACACCGGGGAGCTGTTTTTT. The whole variable domain, remainder taken from reference TRBV7-2 and TRBJ2-2, is GAGVSQSPSNKVTEKGKDVELRCDPISGHTALYWYRQSLGQGLEFLIYFQGNSAPDKSGLPSDRFSAERTGGSVSTLTIQRTQQEDSAVYLCASSLILANTGELFFGEGSRLTVL.

This chain links TRBV5-1 with TRBJ1-6; weak D call: TRBD1 (5 bases). Trimming pared 6 bases from V and 5 bases from J, leaving 12 bases between. CDR1 is SGHRS, CDR2 YFSETQ, per germline. This CDR3 has 14 residues. DNA of the CDR3: TGCGCCAGCACCGAGGACACGGATAATTCACCCCTCCACTTT. Protein: CASTEDTDNSPLHF.

J is TRBJ2-7 and V is TRBV27; D possibly corresponds to TRBD1 (5 bases). The ends were cut back, 2 bases at V and 0 bases at J, with 11 bases in the middle. CDR3 length: 15 residues. Per germline, CDR1 MNHEY and CDR2 SMNVEV (reference sequence). The CDR3 DNA sequence: TGTGCCAGCAGTTTACAGGGAATTGGCTCCTACGAGCAGTACGTC. It yields the protein CASSLQGIGSYEQYV.

Comments on this clone: A read error may produce the germline difference seen at one junction end. This same CDR3 is encoded by further DNA sequences in the sample. The rearrangement joins TRBV19 to TRBJ2-2; 8 nucleotides align to TRBD1. In germline, CDR1 is LNHDA, CDR2 SQIVND (reference sequence). The CDR3 has 13 residues. The chain's CDR3 is CASSDRGRGELFF. In nucleotides, the CDR3 is TGTGCCAGTAGTGACAGGGGAAGGGGGGAGCTATTTTTT.

This clone was detected only once. J is TRBJ2-5 and V is TRBV29-1, with a tentative D call TRBD2 (6 bases). This CDR3 contains 16 residues. CDR1 and CDR2 (germline): SQVTM, ANQGSEA. The ends were cut back, 7 bases at V and 5 bases at J, with 26 bases in the middle. CDR3: CSAQVRRDQLKETQYF. The DNA for the CDR3 is TGCAGCGCTCAGGTTAGGCGGGATCAGCTGAAGGAGACCCAGTACTTC. Full variable domain (missing parts from reference TRBV29-1 and TRBJ2-5): SAVISQKPSRDICQRGTSLTIQCQVDSQVTMMFWYRQQPGQSLTLIATANQGSEATYESGFVIDKFPISRPNLTFSTLTVSNMSPEDSSIYLCSAQVRRDQLKETQYFGPGTRLLVL.

The V call is TRBV7-8, the J call TRBJ1-1; D unclear. This CDR3 has 13 amino acids. V was pared by 5 bases and J by 2 bases, with 9 bases between. Germline V gene lookup returns CDR1 SGHVS and CDR2 FQNEAQ. The CDR3 DNA reads as TGTGCCAGCAGCCTCAGGATAAACACTGAAGCTTTCTTT. This gives the protein CASSLRINTEAFF.

In this sample, this clone turned up once. V gene TRBV9 combines with J gene TRBJ1-6; the D is unclear. Germline CDR1 is SGDLS and CDR2 is YYNGEE. This CDR3 is 16 amino acids long. V was pared by 0 bases and J by 9 bases, with 16 bases between. The CDR3 loop is CASSVGPTVDSSPLHF. DNA for the CDR3: TGTGCCAGCAGCGTAGGCCCCACTGTGGACTCTTCACCCCTCCACTTT.

The count of this clone is one. J is TRBJ1-2 and V is TRBV25-1; a weak D match, TRBD1 (6 bases). This CDR3 spans 15 amino acids. The ends were cut back, 4 bases at V and 4 bases at J, with 16 bases in the middle. CDR1 and CDR2 (germline): MGHDK, SYGVNS. The CDR3 here is CASSVQGSPLYGYTF. In nucleotides, the CDR3 is TGTGCCAGCAGTGTACAGGGCTCCCCCCTCTATGGCTACACCTTC.

This chain connects TRBV5-1 to TRBJ1-2; 10 bases are a match to TRBD1. Germline CDR1 reads SGHRS; CDR2 reads YFSETQ. The CDR3 loop spans 14 amino acids. Germline trimming cut 4 bases from V and 7 bases from J; bases unmatched to any gene: 7. The CDR3 protein is CASSAPTGGGGYTF. The CDR3, as DNA: TGCGCCAGCAGCGCACCGACAGGGGGCGGTGGCTACACCTTC.

The CDR3 nucleotides are TGTGCCAGCAGCCAGGTGGGTGGAGATACGCAGTATTTT. Encoded protein: CASSQVGGDTQYF. J is TRBJ2-3 and V is TRBV9, with D unclear. The CDR3 runs to 13 residues. V was clipped by 4 bases and J by 5 bases, with 11 bases between them. Germline V gene data show CDR1 as SGDLS and CDR2 as YYNGEE.

The sample holds a few counts of this clone. The CDR3 nucleotides read TGTGCCAGCAGTTTGGGCGTGGCCGGGGAGCTGTTTTTT. Translated, it gives CASSLGVAGELFF. The V call is TRBV28, the J call TRBJ2-2; D is uncertain. CDR3 length: 13 amino acids. V was pared by 3 bases and J by 6 bases, with 8 bases between. Germline CDR1 MDHEN, CDR2 SYDVKM.

The rearrangement joins TRBV7-9 to TRBJ2-1; possibly TRBD2 for D (5 bases). Germline values: CDR1 SEHNR, CDR2 FQNEAQ (reference sequence). V was trimmed by 3 bases and J by 4 bases, leaving 13 bases between them. The CDR3 contains 15 residues. CDR3 sequence: CASSFGSTSYNEQFF. CDR3 coding DNA: TGTGCCAGCAGCTTCGGCAGTACTAGTTACAATGAGCAGTTCTTC. The whole variable domain, filled in from reference TRBV7-9 and TRBJ2-1, reads DTGVSQNPRHKITKRGQNVTFRCDPISEHNRLYWYRQTLGQGPEFLTYFQNEAQLEKSRLLSDRFSAERPKGSFSTLEIQRTEQGDSAMYLCASSFGSTSYNEQFFGPGTRLTVL.

This clone was seen only once. The chain employs TRBV24-1 and TRBJ2-3; D is possibly TRBD2 (5 bases). This CDR3 comprises 17 residues. V lost 3 bases to trimming and J lost 7 bases, with 22 bases between them. The V gene's germline CDR1 is KGHDR and CDR2 SFDVKD. The CDR3 protein is CATSDNPTSGSTNTQYF. DNA of the CDR3: TGTGCCACCAGTGATAACCCTACTAGTGGTTCTACGAATACGCAGTATTTT.

The V and J genes are TRBV3-1 (or the pseudogene TRBV3-2) and TRBJ1-1; D may be TRBD1 (6 bases). The germline V gene has CDR1 LGHDT and CDR2 YNNKEL (reference sequence). V gave up 1 base and J gave up 7 bases, with 10 bases separating them. This CDR3 has 13 residues. CDR3 DNA sequence: TGTGCCAGCAGCCAAGCAGGGGATGGTGAAGCTTTCTTT. Encoded protein: CASSQAGDGEAFF.

The rearrangement links TRBV11-3 to TRBJ2-3; 7 bases match TRBD1. Trimming removed 5 bases from V and 0 bases from J; junction bases left unmatched: 11. Germline assignment: CDR1 SGHNT and CDR2 YENEEA. This CDR3 has 17 residues. In nucleotides, the CDR3 is TGTGCCAGCAGCGCAGGATCGGGACAGCTTAGCACAGATACGCAGTATTTT. Encoded protein: CASSAGSGQLSTDTQYF.

The chain is built from TRBV12-3 or TRBV12-4 and TRBJ1-1, with 8 bases lining up with TRBD1. The length of the CDR3 is 12 residues. J gave up 4 bases and V 5 bases, and 0 bases lay outside the gene matches. The chain's CDR3 is CASSTGGTEAFF. The CDR3 coding sequence is TGTGCCAGCAGTACAGGGGGCACTGAAGCTTTCTTT.

The CDR3 nucleotides are TGTGCCAGCAGCCCTCGGGGGGGACAGGGGGTTGCGAACACCGGGGAGCTGTTTTTT. It codes for CASSPRGGQGVANTGELFF. The chain is built from TRBV7-8 and TRBJ2-2, with 11 positions matching TRBD1. Per the germline V gene, CDR1 is SGHVS and CDR2 is FQNEAQ. V shed 5 bases, J shed 0 bases, and the junction held 11 bases outside the gene matches. There are 19 residues in the CDR3.

This clone was seen a single time. The gene calls are TRBV3-1 (or the pseudogene TRBV3-2) and TRBJ2-3; no clear D gene. The CDR3 loop spans 12 amino acids. V shed 2 bases and J shed 2 bases, with 2 bases lying between them. Per germline, CDR1 LGHDT and CDR2 YNNKEL (reference sequence). The CDR3 sequence is CASSQLTDTQYF. CDR3 nucleotides: TGTGCCAGCAGCCAACTCACAGATACGCAGTATTTT.

The chain carries TRBV12-5 and TRBJ2-2; D not certain. The germline gives CDR1 LGHNT, CDR2 FRNRAP. This CDR3 contains 14 residues. V was clipped by 3 bases and J by 2 bases, with 7 bases between them. The CDR3 loop is CASGFIRNTGELFF. CDR3 in DNA: TGTGCTAGTGGTTTTATCCGTAACACCGGGGAGCTGTTTTTT.

V usage is TRBV29-1 and J usage is TRBJ2-5; D remains unclear. The CDR3 loop spans 12 amino acids. Looked up from germline, CDR1 is SQVTM and CDR2 is ANQGSEA. Trimming left V 7 bases short and J 3 bases short, with 12 bases between. CDR3 residues: CSATTNEETQYF. The CDR3, as DNA: TGCAGCGCAACGACAAATGAAGAGACCCAGTACTTC. Supplemented by reference TRBV29-1 and TRBJ2-5, the full variable domain reads SAVISQKPSRDICQRGTSLTIQCQVDSQVTMMFWYRQQPGQSLTLIATANQGSEATYESGFVIDKFPISRPNLTFSTLTVSNMSPEDSSIYLCSATTNEETQYFGPGTRLLVL.

The chain is built from TRBV25-1 and TRBJ2-1, with D maybe TRBD1 (5 bases). There are 13 residues in the CDR3. CDR1 and CDR2 (germline): MGHDK, SYGVNS. V was cut by 3 bases and J by 10 bases, with 13 bases left in between. The CDR3 reads CASSESGLGEQFF. In DNA, the CDR3 is TGTGCCAGCAGTGAGTCAGGGTTAGGCGAGCAGTTCTTC.

This clone has only a few counts. J is TRBJ2-7 and V is TRBV11-1, with 13 bases fitting TRBD2. The CDR3 has 14 amino acids. Germline lookup yields CDR1 SGHAT and CDR2 FQDESV (reference sequence). Trimming removed 5 bases from V and 3 bases from J; junction bases left unmatched: 1. In nucleotides, the CDR3 is TGTGCCAGCAGCCGGACTAGCGGGAGCTACGAGCAGTACTTC. Amino acid sequence: CASSRTSGSYEQYF.

CDR3: CASSEFTGEEFF. CDR3 DNA: TGTGCCAGCAGTGAATTCACCGGAGAAGAATTCTTC. The gene calls are TRBV25-1 and TRBJ2-1; D remains ambiguous. CDR1 is MGHDK, CDR2 SYGVNS, per germline. V was trimmed by 1 base and J by 16 bases, leaving 14 bases between them. The CDR3 has 12 amino acids.

This rearrangement joins TRBV6-2 or TRBV6-3 to TRBJ2-3; tentatively, D is TRBD1 (6 bases). CDR1 and CDR2 (germline): MNHEY, SVGEGT. V shed 6 bases and J shed 1 base, with 11 bases lying between them. The CDR3 length is 14 residues. The CDR3 region is CASSKQGRTDTQYF. CDR3 in DNA: TGTGCCAGCAGCAAACAGGGACGCACAGATACGCAGTATTTT.